These T cell receptor beta chains were read from a single sample in a study of early stage breast cancer tumors. Repertoires were generated with immunoSEQ multiplex PCR, while TCRdb's copy carries only in-frame clones and drops some. The sample consists of tens of thousands of clones, approximately 72% of them appearing once. Sequencing was performed on blood. The receptors derive from a person aged 50-59 years with breast cancer. CDR3s include the opening cysteine and the closing phenylalanine or tryptophan.

TRBJ2-1	TRBV11-3	CASSLGLGRADEQFF
TRBJ2-3	TRBV7-9	CASSPDSSTDTQYF
TRBJ2-5	TRBV6-6	CASSSVQETQYF
TRBJ1-3	TRBV7-2	CASSLGAQGRNTIYF
TRBJ2-1	TRBV11-3	CASSLEGLDYNEQFF
TRBJ2-7	TRBV10-3	CAISEGPGLAGRPYEQYF
TRBJ1-1	TRBV6-5	CASSYSEGVGEAFF
TRBJ1-1	TRBV10-2	CASSTPLSGPEAFF
TRBJ2-1	TRBV4-3	CASSQDRDRVYNEQFF
TRBJ2-7	TRBV12-5	CASGLVVRPDYEQYF
TRBJ2-5	TRBV27	CASSRGTPGGETQYF
TRBJ2-7	TRBV11-3	CASSLVRGLAVYEQYF
TRBJ2-1	TRBV7-3	CASSTGAGAYNEQFF
TRBJ1-2	TRBV28	CASSFQDRRGYTF
TRBJ1-1	TRBV6-1	CASSSHIGSTEAFF
TRBJ2-3	TRBV7-9	CASSFSASTDTQYF
TRBJ1-1	TRBV5-5	CASSLGQGAAAEAFF
TRBJ1-2	TRBV7-6	CASSSTGEYGYTF
TRBJ2-1	TRBV6-6	CASRDYSEYNEQFF
TRBJ2-1	TRBV5-1	CASSLGTNPNNEQFF
TRBJ1-3	TRBV7-8	CASSPLGRSGNTIYF
TRBJ2-1	TRBV2	CASSDSRVGNEQFF
TRBJ2-3	TRBV7-6	CASSLQPPGLVMVADTQYF